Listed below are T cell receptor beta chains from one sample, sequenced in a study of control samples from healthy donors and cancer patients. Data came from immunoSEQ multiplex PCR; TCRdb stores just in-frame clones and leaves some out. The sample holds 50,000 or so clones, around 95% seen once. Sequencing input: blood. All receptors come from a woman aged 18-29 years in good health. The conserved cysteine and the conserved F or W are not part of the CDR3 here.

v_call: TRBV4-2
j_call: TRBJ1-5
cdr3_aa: ASSQDYRNNQPQH

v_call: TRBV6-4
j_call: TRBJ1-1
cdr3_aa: ASSTGMNTEAF

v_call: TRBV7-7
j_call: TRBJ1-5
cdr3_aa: ASRINAGHNQPQH

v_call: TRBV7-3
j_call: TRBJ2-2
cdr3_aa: ASSLGVNTGELF

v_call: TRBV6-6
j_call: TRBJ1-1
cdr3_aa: ASSYAAGITEAF

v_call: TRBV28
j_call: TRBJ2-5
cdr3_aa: ASGPENQETQY

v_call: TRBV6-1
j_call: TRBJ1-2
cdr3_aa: ASSDGSRANYGYT

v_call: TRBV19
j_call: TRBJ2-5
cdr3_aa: ASNGGGQETQY

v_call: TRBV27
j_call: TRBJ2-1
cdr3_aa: ASNIPGTEQF

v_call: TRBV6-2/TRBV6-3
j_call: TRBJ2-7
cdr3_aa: ASSSGGTYEQY

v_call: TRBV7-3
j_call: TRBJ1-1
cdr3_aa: ASSSKGITEAF

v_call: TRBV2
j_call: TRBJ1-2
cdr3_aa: ASTRMGDYGYT

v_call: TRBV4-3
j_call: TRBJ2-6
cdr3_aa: ASSQDQGSGANVLT

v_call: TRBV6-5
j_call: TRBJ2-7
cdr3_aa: ARGKGKLAYEQY

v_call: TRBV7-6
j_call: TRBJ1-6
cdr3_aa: ASSPTGTGGNSPLH

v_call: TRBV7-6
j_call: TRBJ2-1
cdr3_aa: ASSPRDSSYNEQF

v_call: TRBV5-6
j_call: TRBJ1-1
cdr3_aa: ASSLFQGSNEAF

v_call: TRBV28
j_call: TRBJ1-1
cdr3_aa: ASSSDRDNRRSGEAF

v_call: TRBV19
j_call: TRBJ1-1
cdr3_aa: ASTLRASGTEAF

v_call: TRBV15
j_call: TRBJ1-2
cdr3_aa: ATSRRLINYGYT

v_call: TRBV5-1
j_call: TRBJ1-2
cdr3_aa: ASSLTAGDYGYT

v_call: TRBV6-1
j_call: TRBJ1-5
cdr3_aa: ASREDSVANQPQH

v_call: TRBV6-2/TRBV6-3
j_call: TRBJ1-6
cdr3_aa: ASSYGTAYSPLH